This T cell receptor (beta chain) was retrieved from a study of cytomegalovirus exposure and HLA in healthy donors. In the PCR, 60 Vbeta and 13 Jbeta primers were used. Sequenced by immunoSEQ multiplex PCR; TCRdb stores in-frame clones only, minus some. Altogether 130,000 to 150,000 clones are present, just under 80% being singletons, with the ten largest covering 2% to 2.5%. The CDR3 sequence is 20 residues long. V was trimmed by 3 bases and J by 0 bases, leaving 26 bases between them. The V gene's germline CDR1 is MGHRA and CDR2 YSYEKL. The count of this clone is one. Its specificity is unknown. Overall study results and limits: Most of the CMV-associated TCR beta chains (in a later analysis) appeared to be HLA-restricted. A later look showed TCR association rates differing by HLA locus, highest for DRB1 and lowest for HLA-C. The sole available immune exposure information was CMV serostatus.

This clonotype was sampled from a man aged 25 to 40 in good health and CMV-seronegative. The sequenced sample was PBMCs. The chain employs TRBV4-1 and TRBJ1-1; D unclear. The CDR3 nucleotides are TGCGCCAGCAGCCACCCCAATCAGTATGGCGGAGCATATATGAACACTGAAGCTTTCTTT. Protein sequence: CASSHPNQYGGAYMNTEAFF.